The clone carrying this T cell receptor (beta chain) was seen a handful of times. The antigen is undetermined. The data belong to a study of beta chain features in type 1 diabetes. The authors reverse transcribed all of the isolated RNA, so sequencing captured expressed TCRB transcripts. TCRdb keeps only in-frame clones here, not all; method: immunoSEQ multiplex PCR. The repertoire holds 160,000 or so clones, with roughly 9.1% as singletons. General study findings and limits: PCR might preferentially amplify shorter templates, equally in patients and controls.

Looked up from germline, CDR1 is SGDLS and CDR2 is YYNGEE. Trimming cost V 1 base and J 2 bases; bases outside gene matches: 4. CDR3 size: 15 residues. This chain joins TRBV9 and TRBJ1-2; 8 bases fit TRBD1. Sequencing used central memory CD4+ T cells from blood. The sequence was collected from a woman younger than 35 in good health. The CDR3 coding sequence is TGTGCCAGCAGCGTAAGTGGACAGGGAAACTATGGCTACACCTTC. Translating it yields CASSVSGQGNYGYTF. Filled out from reference TRBV9 and TRBJ1-2, the complete variable domain reads DSGVTQTPKHLITATGQRVTLRCSPRSGDLSVYWYQQSLDQGLQFLIQYYNGEERAKGNILERFSAQQFPDLHSELNLSSLELGDSALYFCASSVSGQGNYGYTFGSGTRLTVV.